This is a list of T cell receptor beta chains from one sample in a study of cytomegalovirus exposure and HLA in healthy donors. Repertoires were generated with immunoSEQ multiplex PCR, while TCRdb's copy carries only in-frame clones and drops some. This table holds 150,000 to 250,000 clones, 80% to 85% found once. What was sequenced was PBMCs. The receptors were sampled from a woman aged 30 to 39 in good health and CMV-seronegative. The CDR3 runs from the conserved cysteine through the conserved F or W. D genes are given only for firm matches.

CDR3aa: CASSLGELDEKLFF
j_gene: TRBJ1-4
d_gene: .
v_gene: TRBV11-2

CDR3aa: CASSDGNQETQYF
j_gene: TRBJ2-5
d_gene: .
v_gene: TRBV2

CDR3aa: CASSLGPQGYGYTF
j_gene: TRBJ1-2
d_gene: .
v_gene: TRBV11-2

CDR3aa: CATSRSRQGLARSGANVLTF
j_gene: TRBJ2-6
d_gene: TRBD1
v_gene: TRBV15

CDR3aa: CASSLGTGMNTEAFF
j_gene: TRBJ1-1
d_gene: TRBD1
v_gene: TRBV7-9

CDR3aa: CASSGSPGQGESYGYTF
j_gene: TRBJ1-2
d_gene: TRBD1
v_gene: TRBV5-4

CDR3aa: CASSPAREREGRNEQFF
j_gene: TRBJ2-1
d_gene: TRBD2
v_gene: TRBV19

CDR3aa: CASSQDYIDQPQHF
j_gene: TRBJ1-5
d_gene: .
v_gene: TRBV4-1

CDR3aa: CASSLYSLNTEAFF
j_gene: TRBJ1-1
d_gene: .
v_gene: TRBV28

CDR3aa: CASSGQIYGYTF
j_gene: TRBJ1-2
d_gene: .
v_gene: TRBV6-1

CDR3aa: CASSPDRATPHYNEQFF
j_gene: TRBJ2-1
d_gene: TRBD1
v_gene: TRBV5-1

CDR3aa: CASREQGATNEKLFF
j_gene: TRBJ1-4
d_gene: TRBD1
v_gene: TRBV25-1

CDR3aa: CASSPFRGRHNEQFF
j_gene: TRBJ2-1
d_gene: .
v_gene: TRBV7-3

CDR3aa: CASSYPGGLAGANEQFF
j_gene: TRBJ2-1
d_gene: TRBD2
v_gene: TRBV11-2

CDR3aa: CASSRQATNEKLFF
j_gene: TRBJ1-4
d_gene: .
v_gene: TRBV28

CDR3aa: CASTRLSGANVLTF
j_gene: TRBJ2-6
d_gene: .
v_gene: TRBV7-8

CDR3aa: CASSTGLAGGVTDTQYF
j_gene: TRBJ2-3
d_gene: TRBD2
v_gene: TRBV5-4

CDR3aa: CASSTWTSGTVRELFF
j_gene: TRBJ2-2
d_gene: TRBD2
v_gene: TRBV7-6

CDR3aa: CASSQVSRGRMAYEQYF
j_gene: TRBJ2-7
d_gene: TRBD1
v_gene: TRBV4-1

CDR3aa: CATSTGWSIQPQHF
j_gene: TRBJ1-5
d_gene: .
v_gene: TRBV6-5

CDR3aa: CASSELARRPSTDTQYF
j_gene: TRBJ2-3
d_gene: .
v_gene: TRBV2

CDR3aa: CASSLGLAGNTGELFF
j_gene: TRBJ2-2
d_gene: TRBD2
v_gene: TRBV5-1

CDR3aa: CASSLVSGANVLTF
j_gene: TRBJ2-6
d_gene: .
v_gene: TRBV5-4

CDR3aa: CASSSGTYNGNTIYF
j_gene: TRBJ1-3
d_gene: .
v_gene: TRBV28

CDR3aa: CASSSLPGTGRGNEQYF
j_gene: TRBJ2-7
d_gene: TRBD1
v_gene: TRBV5-1

CDR3aa: CASSYEVNSYNEQFF
j_gene: TRBJ2-1
d_gene: .
v_gene: TRBV6-5

CDR3aa: CASSSGFYGYTF
j_gene: TRBJ1-2
d_gene: .
v_gene: TRBV7-9

CDR3aa: CASSFLGAGEQFF
j_gene: TRBJ2-1
d_gene: .
v_gene: TRBV11-2

CDR3aa: CASSYSTRGLAKKFF
j_gene: TRBJ2-1
d_gene: TRBD1
v_gene: TRBV6-5

CDR3aa: CAWSPGVGLEGYTF
j_gene: TRBJ1-2
d_gene: .
v_gene: TRBV30

CDR3aa: CASSSTALRGTEAFF
j_gene: TRBJ1-1
d_gene: .
v_gene: TRBV27